The following is a TCR beta chain sequence with its context. Its antigen is not known. There were TCR beta CDR3 regions amplified from RNA transcripts. The HTBI primer set drove a first-round RT-PCR of the TCR CDR3. Each CDR3 protein is one row after TCRdb ran MiXCR on the multiplex PCR reads. The repertoire consists of under 700,000 distinct CDR3 sequences, with about 43% occurring once and the leading ten covering 8% to 8.5%. This specimen belongs to a study of T cells in Graves' hyperthyroidism and ophthalmopathy. Study-wide points: Most expanded thyroid clonotypes above 0.001 also appeared in blood.

The germline gives CDR1 DFQATT, CDR2 SNEGSKA (reference sequence). This CDR3 contains 16 residues. The trim removed 0 bases at V and 7 bases at J, leaving 9 bases unmatched. The sample taken for sequencing was peripheral blood or thyroid tissue (not recorded which). The source is a woman aged 18-35 years with Graves' hyperthyroidism. The chain is built from TRBV20-1 and TRBJ2-2, with TRBD2 identical over 9 bases. The CDR3 spells CSARDTASGTNGELFF. CDR3 DNA sequence: TGCAGTGCTAGAGATACGGCTAGCGGGACGAACGGGGAGCTGTTTTTT.